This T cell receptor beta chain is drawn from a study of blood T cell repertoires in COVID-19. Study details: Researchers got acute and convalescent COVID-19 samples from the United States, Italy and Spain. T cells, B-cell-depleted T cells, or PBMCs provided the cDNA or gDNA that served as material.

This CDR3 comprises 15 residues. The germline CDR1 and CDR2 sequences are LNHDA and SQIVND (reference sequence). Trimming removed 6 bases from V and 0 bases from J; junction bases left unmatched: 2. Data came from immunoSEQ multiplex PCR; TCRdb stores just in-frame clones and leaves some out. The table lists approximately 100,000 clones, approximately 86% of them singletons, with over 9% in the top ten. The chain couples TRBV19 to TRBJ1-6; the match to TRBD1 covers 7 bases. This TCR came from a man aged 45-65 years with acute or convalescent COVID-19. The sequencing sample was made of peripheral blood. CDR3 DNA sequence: TGTGCCAGTAGATGGGACAGCTCCTATAATTCACCCCTCCACTTT. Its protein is CASRWDSSYNSPLHF.